Reported below is one T cell receptor (beta chain). Original processing notes: Cell counts per sample came from amplifying reference gene primers. The method was immunoSEQ multiplex PCR; TCRdb's version includes in-frame clones alone and lacks a portion of them. V and J calls and clone size are given by that table; D and trimming were obtained from the DNA. The repertoire holds just over 300,000 clones, with about nine tenths as singletons. The data were obtained in a study of blood T cell repertoires in COVID-19. The wider study: From the United States, Italy and Spain came samples of acute and convalescent COVID-19. In each case, the material was cDNA or gDNA derived from T cells, B-cell-depleted T cells, or PBMCs.

The clonotype was recovered from a young man with active or convalescent COVID-19. What was sequenced was peripheral blood.

The CDR3 DNA reads TGTGCCAGCAGTTTAAGTCTGCCAGGGGGCGAGCAGTACTTC. Translation gives CASSLSLPGGEQYF. The chain couples TRBV27 to TRBJ2-7; 7 bases map to TRBD1. V gave up 2 bases and J gave up 6 bases; unmatched junction bases: 7. There are 14 residues in the CDR3. Germline V CDR1 and CDR2: MNHEY, SMNVEV (reference sequence).